This T cell receptor (beta chain) was sequenced during a study of beta chain features in type 1 diabetes (dated by TCRdb to the late 2010s). Concerning the study at large: Mean age, gender distribution, total cell number and subset yield were not different between patients and healthy donors. A total of roughly 100,000,000 sorted cells were examined across all samples, and the number of cells per subset was strongly correlated with RNA yield. The study compared the TCRB repertoires of sorted circulating CD4+ T cell subsets in recently diagnosed type 1 diabetes patients with those in matched healthy donors. Naive and central memory subsets were obtained from all 28 donors, but regulatory and stem cell-like memory subsets were isolated from only 8 patients and roughly eight healthy donors. Study-wide findings and limitations: Patients with type 1 diabetes made fewer insertions and deleted more nucleotides at VDJ recombination sites, implying thymic rearrangement abnormalities. Naive, central memory and regulatory TCRB repertoires appeared more similar among patients than among healthy donors. HLA sub-analyses involved small numbers of individuals, so any influence of HLA type on TCRB rearrangement remained unresolved. Because cDNA was sequenced instead of genomic DNA, activated cells with high expression could be over-represented, although the groups did not differ in activation or CD3 levels. In all four CD4+ subsets, TCRB CDR3 length was moderately but significantly shorter in type 1 diabetes patients. PCR may preferentially amplify shorter templates, but because patient and control samples were amplified and corrected together, any resulting skew would affect both groups equally.

The entire amount of isolated RNA was reverse transcribed using the High Capacity cDNA Reverse Transcription Kit, so the sequenced TCRB transcripts were expressed ones. Deep immunoSEQ sequencing was performed on naive, central memory and regulatory T cell samples, with an average of roughly 3.3 million total reads per sample. Sorted cells were lysed in RLT buffer and RNA was extracted with DNase-treated RNeasy Micro or Mini kits, depending on cell number. To prevent cross-contamination, each cell subset was processed individually, whereas patient and healthy donor samples were processed jointly. The immunoSEQ multiplex PCR was used to amplify TCRB sequences from cDNA, generating 87-bp fragments that spanned the CDR3 region. The amplicons were sequenced using the Illumina HiSeq platform. On the study's bioinformatics: PCR bias was corrected computationally using synthetic template baselines, and reads within Hamming distance 2 were collapsed, with unmergeable singletons discarded. Reads were aligned against IMGT so that V, D and J genes, CDR3 length and insertions or deletions at six rearrangement sites could be assigned. Within each subset, clonotype counts were normalized to sorted cell number, after which true diversity and Gini coefficients were computed with the tcR R package. The overlap coefficient, calculated on TCRB nucleotide sequences, was used to quantify repertoire sharing. As a proxy for the pre-selection repertoire, out-of-frame TCRB sequences from naive cells were analyzed. TCRdb mirrors the immuneACCESS table, restricted to in-frame sequences. Some clones are absent from its copies; in checked studies, under half trace to an unresolved V gene, and the reason for the others is unknown. That table furnishes V, J and clone size, whereas the DNA furnished D and trimming. Here the sample has 450,000 to 600,000 clones; approximately 31% occur a single time. Jointly, the top ten make up 0.05% to 0.07% of the sample.

Its CDR3 holds 16 amino acids, cysteine through phenylalanine. This entry keeps only the CDR3 DNA: 48 bases, framed from base 1. Looking up the germline V gene yields CDR1 MGHRA and CDR2 YSYEKL. V loses 1 base of germline sequence and J loses 5 bases, and the interval between the two ends is 15 bases. In its sample, this clone was seen a few times. The clone's antigen remains unknown. Base qualities are not provided; no much larger clone lies one nucleotide away. Each donor gave one peripheral blood draw, roughly 0.12 L on average, collected into heparinised tubes. A BD FACSAria II was used to sort naive, central memory, regulatory and stem cell-like memory CD4+ T cells with a panel that included CD45RO, CCR7, CD25, CD127, CD95 and CD27. All sorted populations exceeded 95% purity. PBMCs were separated immediately by Lymphoprep density gradient centrifugation and were stained directly, without being cultured. Samples were stained and sorted in pairs, with one healthy donor and one patient per experiment, so that batch effects were minimized.

This chain joins TRBV4-1 to TRBJ1-5; no D segment can be confidently identified. The specimen sequenced was naive CD4+ T cells from blood. The sample's cell subset or site label, in plain terms: true naive CD4+ T cells. The sequence was obtained from a man aged 18 to 29 in good health. CDR3 region: CASSQVLGGSDQPQHF. The nucleotide sequence reads as follows: TGCGCCAGCAGCCAAGTCCTCGGAGGTTCCGATCAGCCCCAGCATTTT.